A single sample is the source of the 5 T cell receptor beta chains below, sequenced in a study of blood T cells in healthy people across ages. Alongside a J-beta primer mix, a sample-barcoded 5' primer served in a second PCR lasting about 7 to 12 cycles. TCRdb fed the 5' RACE reads into MiXCR, producing one record per CDR3 protein. The sample holds some 760,000 distinct CDR3 sequences, roughly 25% seen once. This sample was also put to use in a study of T cells of mothers and their children.

The sequenced sample consisted of blood. The source is a boy aged 5-17 years in good health.

This clonotype was seen a handful of times. The DNA of the CDR3 is TGTGCCAGCAGCTCCATGCCCCAAACCCAGCATTTT. Amino acid sequence: CASSSMPQTQHF. The rearrangement uses TRBV2 and TRBJ1-5; D is ambiguous. The CDR3 is 12 residues long. V lost 6 bases and J 11 bases, leaving 14 bases between the germline ends. The V gene's germline CDR1 is SNHLY and CDR2 FYNNEI.

This clonotype occurred once. The chain carries TRBV2 and TRBJ2-3, with 8 bases that match TRBD2. After removal of 2 bases from V and 2 bases from J, the junction contained 6 bases not matched to a gene. Germline values: CDR1 SNHLY, CDR2 FYNNEI. This CDR3 has 16 amino acids. CDR3 region: CASSEFRGGTTDTQYF. CDR3 coding DNA: TGTGCCAGCAGTGAATTCCGGGGGGGGACCACAGATACGCAGTATTTT.

V usage is TRBV20-1 and J usage is TRBJ1-2, with 8 positions matching TRBD1. Unmatched junction bases numbered 9, after V lost 5 bases and J lost 4 bases. The germline V gene has CDR1 DFQATT and CDR2 SNEGSKA (reference sequence). CDR3 length: 14 amino acids. This CDR3 reads CSAFGQGVGYGYTF. In nucleotides, the CDR3 is TGCAGTGCTTTTGGACAGGGAGTAGGCTATGGCTACACCTTC.

This clonotype has only a few counts. This sequence joins TRBV20-1 and TRBJ2-5, with 10 bases lining up with TRBD2. This CDR3 is built from 14 residues. In germline, CDR1 is DFQATT, CDR2 SNEGSKA (reference sequence). V was clipped by 5 bases and J by 4 bases; unmatched bases: 7. CDR3 bases: TGCAGTGCTCAAGCTAGCGGGAGAACAGAGACCCAGTACTTC. Translated: CSAQASGRTETQYF.

This clonotype has just a few counts. This chain joins TRBV7-2 and TRBJ2-1; no clear D gene. Germline CDR1 SGHTA, CDR2 FQGNSA. The V and J ends lost 3 bases and 4 bases respectively, with 13 bases between them. The CDR3 covers 15 residues. CDR3 residues: CASSFRRIEYNEQFF. CDR3 in DNA: TGTGCCAGCAGCTTTAGACGGATCGAATACAATGAGCAGTTCTTC.